The 2 T cell receptor beta chains below were found in one sample sequenced in a study of identical twins. TCRdb re-analysed the 5' RACE reads in MiXCR, keeping a single row per CDR3 protein. The sample lists about 260,000 distinct CDR3 sequences, roughly 7% occurring once. This sample also appeared in a second study, on yellow fever vaccine responses in identical twins.

The material sequenced was memory (CD45RO+) T cells sorted from blood. These TCRs come from a woman between 18 and 30 years old in good health.

This clonotype was seen only once. The rearrangement uses TRBV29-1 and TRBJ2-5; TRBD2 matches at 8 bases. V shed 3 bases and J 14 bases; nucleotides not matched to a gene: 5. Germline values: CDR1 SQVTM, CDR2 ANQGSEA. The CDR3 consists of 10 residues. DNA of the CDR3: TGCAGCGTTGAGGGGACTAGAACATACTTC. Its translation is CSVEGTRTYF. Drawing the rest from reference TRBV29-1 and TRBJ2-5, the complete variable domain is SAVISQKPSRDICQRGTSLTIQCQVDSQVTMMFWYRQQPGQSLTLIATANQGSEATYESGFVIDKFPISRPNLTFSTLTVSNMSPEDSSIYLCSVEGTRTYFGPGTRLLVL.

This clonotype was counted only a few times. V usage is TRBV11-2 and J usage is TRBJ2-1; a possible D gene is TRBD2 (5 bases). The CDR3 spans 15 residues. CDR1 SGHAT and CDR2 FQNNGV come from the germline V gene. The ends were cut back, 5 bases at V and 12 bases at J, with 23 bases in the middle. CDR3 amino acids: CASSPGPFSGSWQFF. In DNA form, the CDR3 reads TGTGCCAGCAGCCCTGGTCCATTCTCGGGATCATGGCAGTTCTTC.